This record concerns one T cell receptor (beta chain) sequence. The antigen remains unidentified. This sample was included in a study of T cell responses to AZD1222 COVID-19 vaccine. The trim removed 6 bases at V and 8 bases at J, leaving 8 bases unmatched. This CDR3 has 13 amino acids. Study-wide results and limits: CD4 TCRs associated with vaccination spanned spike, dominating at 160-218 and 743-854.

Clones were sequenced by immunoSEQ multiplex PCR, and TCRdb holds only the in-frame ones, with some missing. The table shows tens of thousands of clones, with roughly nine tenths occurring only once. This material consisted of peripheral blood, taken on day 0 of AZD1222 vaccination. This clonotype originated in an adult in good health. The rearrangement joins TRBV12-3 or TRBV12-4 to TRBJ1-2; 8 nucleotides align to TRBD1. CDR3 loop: CASSLTGEEGYTF. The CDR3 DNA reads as TGTGCCAGCAGCCTGACAGGGGAGGAAGGCTACACCTTC.